Following are 18 T cell receptor beta chains from one sample sequenced in a study of cytomegalovirus exposure and HLA in healthy donors. The PCR used 60 Vbeta and 13 Jbeta primers. The protocol was immunoSEQ multiplex PCR, while the TCRdb copy is restricted to in-frame clones and leaves out a portion. Found here are around 140,000 clones, approximately 80% of them singletons; the top ten hold about 4%. Sequencing was done on a sample of PBMCs. Receptor source: a male donor in good health and CMV-seronegative.

The J gene is TRBJ2-3, the V gene TRBV19; a weak D match, TRBD1 (6 bases). Germline-derived CDR1 and CDR2 are LNHDA and SQIVND (reference sequence). The CDR3 loop spans 13 amino acids. V lost 5 bases and J lost 4, with 10 bases in between. CDR3 nucleotides: TGTGCCAGTAGTCCCCGACAGGCAGATACGCAGTATTTT. Protein sequence: CASSPRQADTQYF.

This clone was observed once. The chain carries TRBV18 and TRBJ2-5; D unresolved. The CDR3 has 14 residues. Looked up from germline, CDR1 is KGHSH and CDR2 is LQKENI. V was trimmed by 1 base and J by 3 bases, leaving 9 bases between them. In DNA form, the CDR3 reads TGTGCCAGCTCACCACAGACAACCGAAGAGACCCAGTACTTC. Amino acid sequence: CASSPQTTEETQYF.

This clone has only a few counts. CDR3 residues: CASSPPGGSRGVEQFF. DNA for the CDR3: TGTGCCAGCAGCCCCCCGGGGGGCAGTAGGGGGGTTGAGCAGTTCTTC. The gene calls are TRBV7-8 and TRBJ2-1, with D possibly being TRBD2 (7 bases). In germline, CDR1 is SGHVS, CDR2 FQNEAQ. The CDR3 totals 16 residues. Deletions cut 5 bases from V and 9 bases from J, with 23 bases between. The full variable domain, with the rest looked up from reference TRBV7-8 and TRBJ2-1, is GAGVSQSPRYKVAKRGQDVALRCDPISGHVSLFWYQQALGQGPEFLTYFQNEAQLDKSGLPSDRFFAERPEGSVSTLKIQRTQQEDSAVYLCASSPPGGSRGVEQFFGPGTRLTVL.

The V and J genes are TRBV30 and TRBJ2-7, with 8 bases matching TRBD1. CDR3 size: 15 residues. Germline lookup yields CDR1 GTSNPN and CDR2 SVGIG (reference sequence). V dropped 3 bases and J dropped 3; count of bases not matched to a gene: 10. The CDR3 loop is CAWSPPGQALYEQYF. The CDR3 coding sequence is TGTGCCTGGAGCCCACCGGGACAGGCCCTCTACGAGCAGTACTTC.

The V call is TRBV7-2, the J call TRBJ2-1; perhaps TRBD1 as D (5 bases). The CDR3 loop spans 14 amino acids. CDR1 and CDR2 (germline): SGHTA, FQGNSA. The V end lost 6 bases, the J end lost 4 bases, and 13 bases lay between the germline ends. The CDR3, as DNA: TGTGCCAGCAGTCCAAGACAGACATACAATGAGCAGTTCTTC. Amino acid sequence: CASSPRQTYNEQFF.

This sequence joins TRBV6-6 and TRBJ2-5; 8 bases map to TRBD1. V dropped 5 bases and J dropped 2; count of bases not matched to a gene: 4. Germline CDR1 reads MNHNY; CDR2 reads SVGAGI (reference sequence). This CDR3 comprises 14 residues. CDR3 bases: TGTGCCAGCAGTCGGGACAGGATACAAGAGACCCAGTACTTC. Translating it yields CASSRDRIQETQYF.

Of note for this clone: At one end, the junction sequence differs from germline, possibly due to a read error. The chain combines TRBV7-9 with TRBJ1-1; D perhaps matches TRBD1 (5 bases). The length of the CDR3 is 15 residues. Germline CDR1 and CDR2: SEHNR and FQNEAQ (reference sequence). CDR3 in amino acids: CSSTSHGPGGTEAFF. The DNA of the CDR3 is TGTTCCAGCACCTCACACGGCCCCGGGGGCACTGAAGCTTTCTTT.

The chain recombines TRBV6-4 with TRBJ1-1; no clear D gene. V dropped 5 bases and J dropped 1 base, with 8 bases sitting between them. This CDR3 has 13 residues. Germline-derived CDR1 and CDR2 are MRHNA and SNTAGT. The CDR3 DNA is TGTGCCAGCAGTTTGGAGAGGAACACTGAAGCTTTCTTT. Amino acid sequence: CASSLERNTEAFF.

The chain uses TRBV19 and TRBJ1-2; D gene unclear. V lost 1 base, J lost 4 bases, and 7 bases lay in between. The CDR3 runs to 13 residues. Germline V lookup: CDR1 LNHDA, CDR2 SQIVND (reference sequence). The CDR3 nucleotides are TGTGCCAGTAGTATAGTGGAGGGCTATGGCTACACCTTC. This codes for CASSIVEGYGYTF.

The rearrangement uses TRBV19 and TRBJ2-7; D possibly corresponds to TRBD2 (6 bases). The V gene's germline CDR1 is LNHDA and CDR2 SQIVND (reference sequence). CDR3 length equals 13 residues. V lost 5 bases and J lost 3, with 11 bases in between. This CDR3 is CASSPVEGYEQYF. The CDR3 nucleotides are TGTGCCAGTAGTCCCGTGGAGGGCTACGAGCAGTACTTC.

The chain joins TRBV6-6 to TRBJ1-2; D unclear. The germline CDR1 and CDR2 sequences are MNHNY and SVGAGI (reference sequence). The V gene lost 2 bases and the J gene lost 7 bases, with 5 bases spanning the gap. The CDR3 totals 11 residues. CDR3 residues: CASSYRGGYTF. The CDR3 DNA reads as TGTGCCAGCAGTTACCGGGGTGGCTACACCTTC.

V is TRBV5-4 and J is TRBJ1-2, with 10 bases matching TRBD1. The J segment lost 6 bases and the V segment lost 4 bases, leaving 3 bases of the junction unmatched. The CDR3 extends over 13 amino acids. CDR1 and CDR2 from the germline V gene are SGHNT and YYREEE (reference sequence). This CDR3 reads CASSVGTGDGYTF. The CDR3 nucleotides read TGTGCCAGCAGCGTTGGGACAGGGGATGGCTACACCTTC.

This rearrangement joins TRBV5-4 to TRBJ1-2, with TRBD1 as a possible D gene (6 bases). The CDR3 consists of 16 residues. Trimming removed 4 bases from V and 3 bases from J, with 19 bases in between. Germline CDR1 SGHNT, CDR2 YYREEE (reference sequence). Here the CDR3 reads CASSPPKGGKDYGYTF. CDR3 DNA: TGTGCCAGCAGCCCGCCTAAAGGGGGAAAGGACTATGGCTACACCTTC.

This chain uses TRBV7-9 with TRBJ2-7, with a possible D match to TRBD1 (6 bases). Trimming left V 2 bases short and J 2 bases short, with 10 bases between. CDR1 is SEHNR, CDR2 FQNEAQ, per germline (reference sequence). The CDR3 sequence is 14 residues long. Here the CDR3 reads CASSLRTETYEQYF. DNA for the CDR3: TGTGCCAGCAGCTTAAGGACAGAAACCTACGAGCAGTACTTC.

The rearrangement links TRBV7-9 to TRBJ2-4; perhaps TRBD2 as D (6 bases). The CDR3 is 13 amino acids. In germline, CDR1 is SEHNR, CDR2 FQNEAQ (reference sequence). V was pared by 3 bases and J by 8 bases, with 11 bases between. The DNA of the CDR3 is TGTGCCAGCAGCTTGGCGGGACCCCACATTCAGTACTTC. This codes for CASSLAGPHIQYF.

The chain recombines TRBV11-2 with TRBJ1-1, with a possible D match to TRBD1 (5 bases). V was cut by 0 bases and J by 11 bases, with 10 bases left in between. Germline V lookup: CDR1 SGHAT, CDR2 FQNNGV. This CDR3 spans 12 amino acids. The CDR3 region has the DNA TGTGCCAGCAGCTTAGATGTGGGGCCGGCTTTCTTT. Translated, it gives CASSLDVGPAFF.

This clone was counted a few times. The chain links TRBV19 to TRBJ2-7; 7 nucleotides match TRBD1. V shed 9 bases and J 3 bases; nucleotides not matched to a gene: 5. This CDR3 region has 12 residues. Germline V CDR1 and CDR2: LNHDA, SQIVND (reference sequence). The CDR3 bases are TGTGCCAGCCAGGGACAGTACTACGAGCAGTACTTC. Translation gives CASQGQYYEQYF.

The gene calls are TRBV7-2 and TRBJ2-1, with D perhaps TRBD1 (6 bases). The V end lost 4 bases, the J end lost 6 bases, and 10 bases lay between the germline ends. CDR3 size: 13 residues. The germline V gene encodes CDR1 SGHTA and CDR2 FQGNSA. CDR3 region: CASSSTRGNEQFF. The DNA for the CDR3 is TGTGCCAGCAGCTCAACCAGGGGCAATGAGCAGTTCTTC.